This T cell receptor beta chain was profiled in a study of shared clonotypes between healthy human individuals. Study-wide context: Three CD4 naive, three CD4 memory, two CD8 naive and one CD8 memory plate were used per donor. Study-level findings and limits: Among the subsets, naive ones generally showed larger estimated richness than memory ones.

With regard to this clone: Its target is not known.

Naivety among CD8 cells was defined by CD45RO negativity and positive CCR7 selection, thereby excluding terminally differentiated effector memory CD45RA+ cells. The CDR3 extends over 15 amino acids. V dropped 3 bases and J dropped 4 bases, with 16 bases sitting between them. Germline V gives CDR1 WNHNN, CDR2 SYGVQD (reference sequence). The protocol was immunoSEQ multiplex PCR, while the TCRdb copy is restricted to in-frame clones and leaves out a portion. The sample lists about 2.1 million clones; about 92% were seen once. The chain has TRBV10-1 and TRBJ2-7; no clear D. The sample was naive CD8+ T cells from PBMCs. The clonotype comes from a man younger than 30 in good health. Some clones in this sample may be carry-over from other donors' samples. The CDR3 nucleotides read TGCGCCAGCAGTGAAATTGTGGACGGCAAATACGAGCAGTACTTC. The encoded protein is CASSEIVDGKYEQYF.